Below, 2 T cell receptor beta chains from the same sample are listed, as sequenced in a study of OX40 agonist ivuxolimab in advanced cancers. Data came from immunoSEQ multiplex PCR; TCRdb stores just in-frame clones and leaves some out. The sample lists more than 50,000 clones, approximately 84% occurring once. Here the sequenced sample was CD4+ or CD8+ T cells sorted from blood, taken in a trial of the OX40 agonist ivuxolimab. The receptors shown here come from an adult with an advanced solid tumor such as melanoma, head and neck, liver or kidney cancer.

Points on this clone: In the same sample, other DNA sequences code for this CDR3. V and J are TRBV5-1 and TRBJ1-2; 8 nucleotides align to TRBD1. Germline V gene sequence: CDR1 SGHRS, CDR2 YFSETQ. V gave up 4 bases and J gave up 3 bases; unmatched junction bases: 5. The CDR3 totals 14 residues. Here the CDR3 DNA reads TGCGCCAGCAGCCCCGGACAGGGTGACTATGGCTACACCTTC. Its translation: CASSPGQGDYGYTF.

The rearrangement links TRBV18 to TRBJ1-4; perhaps TRBD1 as D (5 bases). CDR1 KGHSH and CDR2 LQKENI come from the germline V gene. The CDR3 has 15 residues. V dropped 8 bases and J dropped 5 bases, with 18 bases sitting between them. The CDR3 nucleotides read TGTGCCAGCACCTCGGGGCTTCAGGTGAATGAAAAACTGTTTTTT. This gives the protein CASTSGLQVNEKLFF.